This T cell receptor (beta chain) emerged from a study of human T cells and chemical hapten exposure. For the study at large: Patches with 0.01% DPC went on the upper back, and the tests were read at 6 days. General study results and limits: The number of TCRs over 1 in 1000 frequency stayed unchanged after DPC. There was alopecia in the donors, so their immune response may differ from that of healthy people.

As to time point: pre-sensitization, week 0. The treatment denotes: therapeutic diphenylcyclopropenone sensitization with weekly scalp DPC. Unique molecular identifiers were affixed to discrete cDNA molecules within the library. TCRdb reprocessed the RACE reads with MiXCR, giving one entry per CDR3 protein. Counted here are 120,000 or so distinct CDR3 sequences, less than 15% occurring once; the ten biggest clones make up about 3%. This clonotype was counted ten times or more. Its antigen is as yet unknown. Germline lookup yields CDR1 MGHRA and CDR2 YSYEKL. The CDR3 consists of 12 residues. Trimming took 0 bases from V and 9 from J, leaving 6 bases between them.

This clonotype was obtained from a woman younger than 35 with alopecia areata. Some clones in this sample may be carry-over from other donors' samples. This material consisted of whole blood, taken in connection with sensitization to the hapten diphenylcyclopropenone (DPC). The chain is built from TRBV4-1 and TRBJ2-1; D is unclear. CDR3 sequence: CASSQDFSEQFF. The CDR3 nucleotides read TGCGCCAGCAGCCAAGATTTCAGTGAGCAGTTCTTC.